Listed below are T cell receptor beta chains from one sample, sequenced in a study of cytomegalovirus exposure and HLA in healthy donors. Generated by immunoSEQ multiplex PCR, the TCRdb table keeps only in-frame clones and is missing some. The sample contains fewer than 150,000 clones, over 75% of which appear only once. Sample: PBMCs. Receptors originate from a male donor in good health and CMV-seronegative. CDR3s include the opening cysteine and the closing phenylalanine or tryptophan. The D gene is left open where the match is weak. Clone size is stated in some rows and not others, as once, few, many or a class when expanded.

D	V	size	J	DNA	CDR3
.	TRBV7-2	.	TRBJ2-2	TGTGCCAGCCTAGGGGGACGCGGGGAGCTGTTTTTT	CASLGGRGELFF
TRBD1	TRBV5-4	.	TRBJ1-2	TGTGCCAGCAGCTTGGGACAGGGTGTGGGCTACACCTTC	CASSLGQGVGYTF
.	TRBV4-3	once	TRBJ1-5	TGCGCCAGCAGCCAAGATTCCTCCAGAGGGCGGCCAAATCAGCCCCAGCATTTT	CASSQDSSRGRPNQPQHF
TRBD1	TRBV19	.	TRBJ1-2	TGTGCCAGTAGTCCCCAAACCGGGACAGGCTCTTATGGCTACACCTTC	CASSPQTGTGSYGYTF
.	TRBV30	.	TRBJ2-3	TGTGCCTGGAGACTTTCCTTTTATGGTTCGCAGTATTTT	CAWRLSFYGSQYF
.	TRBV11-1	.	TRBJ2-7	TGTGCCAGCAGCTTAGGACAGAACTCCTACGAGCAGTACTTC	CASSLGQNSYEQYF
TRBD2	TRBV10-3	once	TRBJ2-7	TGTGCCATCAGTGACCCTAGCGGGCGACCCTACGAGCAGTACTTC	CAISDPSGRPYEQYF
.	TRBV6-5	.	TRBJ2-7	TGTGCCAGCAGTTACTCATTTGGGCCGGACGAGCAGTACTTC	CASSYSFGPDEQYF
TRBD2	TRBV10-2	.	TRBJ2-3	TGCGCCAGCAGTGAACCTAGCGGGAGGCTCGGCACAGATACGCAGTATTTT	CASSEPSGRLGTDTQYF
.	TRBV7-8	.	TRBJ1-1	TGTGCCAGCAGCTTAGCGTGGGGGCTTGGGAACACTGAAGCTTTCTTT	CASSLAWGLGNTEAFF
TRBD2	TRBV7-8	once	TRBJ2-1	TGTGCCAGCAGCTTTTTCGGACTAGCGGGCCCTAATGAGCAGTTCTTC	CASSFFGLAGPNEQFF
.	TRBV27	.	TRBJ2-7	TGTGCCAGCAGTTTATCGGGCGGGCCAAGCGAGCAGTACTTC	CASSLSGGPSEQYF
.	TRBV6-4	.	TRBJ1-5	TGTGCCAGCAGTGACTCCCTAGGGGGATGGGACCACAATCAGCCCCAGCATTTT	CASSDSLGGWDHNQPQHF
.	TRBV20-1	few	TRBJ2-7	TGCAGTGCTGGATGCCTCGGGGAGCAGTACTTC	CSAGCLGEQYF
.	TRBV7-6	.	TRBJ2-7	TGTGCCAGCAGCTTATGGGCTAGCCCCGACGAGCAGTACTTC	CASSLWASPDEQYF
.	TRBV7-9	.	TRBJ1-5	TGTGCCAGCAGCTTAAGCATGGGGTACGGGGTCCATAATCAGCCCCAGCATTTT	CASSLSMGYGVHNQPQHF
TRBD1	TRBV4-3	.	TRBJ2-7	TGCGCCAGCAGCCAATCCGGGACAGGATCCTACGAGCAGTACTTC	CASSQSGTGSYEQYF
.	TRBV7-8	few	TRBJ2-3	TGTGCCAGCAGTTCATTCCCCACAGATACGCAGTATTTT	CASSSFPTDTQYF
TRBD1	TRBV19	.	TRBJ1-5	TGTGCCAGTAGTATAGTGACAGGGGGCGGGCAGCCCCAGCATTTT	CASSIVTGGGQPQHF
TRBD1	TRBV18	.	TRBJ2-7	TGTGCCAGCTCACCCTGGACAGGAGTCACCTACGAGCAGTACTTC	CASSPWTGVTYEQYF
.	TRBV20-1	.	TRBJ2-1	TGCAGTGCTAGAGTAAGCCATGAGCAGTTCTTC	CSARVSHEQFF
TRBD1	TRBV5-1	.	TRBJ1-1	TGCGCCAGCCGACCCGGGACAGAGAACACTGAAGCTTTCTTT	CASRPGTENTEAFF
TRBD1	TRBV7-6	.	TRBJ2-7	TGTGCCAGCAGCTTTGGACAGGAGACTGGGTACGAGCAGTACTTC	CASSFGQETGYEQYF
.	TRBV5-6	once	TRBJ2-1	TGTGCGAGTCTTAGATCCTACAATGAGCAGTTCTTC	CASLRSYNEQFF
.	TRBV28	.	TRBJ2-7	TGTGCCAGCAGTTTTGTCGGGACTGCAACCTACGAGCAGTACTTC	CASSFVGTATYEQYF
TRBD2	TRBV28	.	TRBJ2-7	TGTGCCAGCAGCCCTAGCGGCTACGAGCAGTACTTC	CASSPSGYEQYF
TRBD2	TRBV7-2	.	TRBJ2-3	TGTGCCAGCAGAGTTCTAGCGGGAGGAGATACGCAGTATTTT	CASRVLAGGDTQYF
.	TRBV2	.	TRBJ2-7	TGTGCCAGCAGTACCGACAGGTACGAGCAGTACTTC	CASSTDRYEQYF
TRBD2	TRBV7-2	.	TRBJ2-1	TGTGCCAGCAGCCCGTTCGGGACGGGGGAGGGATATGAGCAGTTCTTC	CASSPFGTGEGYEQFF
.	TRBV7-9	.	TRBJ1-4	TGTGCCAGCTCCACGGGGGGGGGAGAAAAACTGTTTTTT	CASSTGGGEKLFF
.	TRBV19	.	TRBJ2-1	TGTGCCAGTAGTCGTGGACTTTTAGGCAATGAGCAGTTCTTC	CASSRGLLGNEQFF
.	TRBV6-5	once	TRBJ2-1	TGTGCCAGCCAGGGGGGCGCGACTCCCATTAATGAGCAGTTCTTC	CASQGGATPINEQFF
.	TRBV27	.	TRBJ2-7	TGTGCCAGCAGTTTTACACCGACCTACGAGCAGTACTTC	CASSFTPTYEQYF
TRBD2	TRBV5-6	.	TRBJ2-7	TGTGCCAGCAGCTTAACACTAGCGGGAGAAGGCGAGCAGTACTTC	CASSLTLAGEGEQYF
TRBD2	TRBV10-3	.	TRBJ2-5	TGTGCCATCGCCCGGACTAGCGGGGAGGAGACCCAGTACTTC	CAIARTSGEETQYF
.	TRBV27	.	TRBJ2-1	TGTGCCAGCAGTTTCCCTAGCTTCAATGAGCAGTTCTTC	CASSFPSFNEQFF